This TCR beta chain is from a study of blood T cells in healthy people across ages. Across the study: Roughly one uniquely barcoded beta molecule per two T cells was captured. Study results and caveats: One million T cells yielded diversity estimates that were considered underestimates. While age rose, TCR beta diversity per million T cells dropped in a roughly linear way.

Alongside a J-beta primer mix, a sample-barcoded 5' primer served in a second PCR lasting 7 to 11 cycles. A template-switch adaptor with 12 random nucleotides tagged each cDNA molecule. In TCRdb, the 5' RACE reads were re-called with MiXCR into one record per CDR3 protein. The sample shows about a million distinct CDR3 sequences, roughly 50% of them seen only once. Trimming pared 5 bases from V and 5 bases from J, leaving 20 bases between. The length of the CDR3 is 15 residues. The germline V gene has CDR1 SQVTM and CDR2 ANQGSEA. About this clonotype: Antigen unknown.

Sequencing input: blood. This clonotype was sampled from an older woman in good health. The J gene is TRBJ2-3, the V gene TRBV29-1, with D perhaps TRBD1 (6 bases). CDR3 amino acids: CSVSPDSLARDTQYF. Here the CDR3 DNA reads TGCAGCGTTTCCCCGGACAGTCTAGCAAGAGATACGCAGTATTTT.